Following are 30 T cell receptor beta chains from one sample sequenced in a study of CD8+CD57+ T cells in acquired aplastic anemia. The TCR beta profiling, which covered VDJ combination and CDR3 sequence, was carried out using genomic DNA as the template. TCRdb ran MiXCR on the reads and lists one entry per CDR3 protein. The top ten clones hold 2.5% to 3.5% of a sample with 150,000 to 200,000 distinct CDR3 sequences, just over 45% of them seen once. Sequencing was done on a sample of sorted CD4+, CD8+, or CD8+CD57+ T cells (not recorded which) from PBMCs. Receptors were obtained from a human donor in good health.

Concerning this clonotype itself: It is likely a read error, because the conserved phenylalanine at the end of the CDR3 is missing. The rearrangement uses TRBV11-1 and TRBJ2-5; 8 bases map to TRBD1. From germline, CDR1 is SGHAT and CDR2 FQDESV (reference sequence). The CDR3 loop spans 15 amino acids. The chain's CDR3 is CAGSWTGLGGETQYL. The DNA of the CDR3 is TGTGCCGGCAGCTGGACAGGGCTCGGAGGAGAGACCCAGTACCTC.

The DNA for the CDR3 is TGTGCCAGTACTGGGGGGGAGACCTACGAGCAGTACTTC. Residues: CASTGGETYEQYF. The chain recombines TRBV19 with TRBJ2-7, with TRBD2 matching over 7 bases. CDR1 LNHDA and CDR2 SQIVND come from the germline V gene (reference sequence). The V segment lost 7 bases and the J segment 2 bases; nucleotides outside the gene matches: 5. This CDR3 has 13 residues. Based on the CDR3 plus reference TRBV19 and TRBJ2-7, the full variable domain is DGGITQSPKYLFRKEGQNVTLSCEQNLNHDAMYWYRQDPGQGLRLIYYSQIVNDFQKGDIAEGYSVSREKKESFPLTVTSAQKNPTAFYLCASTGGETYEQYFGPGTRLTVT.

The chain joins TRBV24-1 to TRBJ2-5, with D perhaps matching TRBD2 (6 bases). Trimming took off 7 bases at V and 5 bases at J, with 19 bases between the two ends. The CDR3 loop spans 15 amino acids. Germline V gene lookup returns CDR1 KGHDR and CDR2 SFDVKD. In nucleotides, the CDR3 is TGTGCCACCAGCAGTTTATCTGGAGGGGCGGAGACCCAGTACTTC. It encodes CATSSLSGGAETQYF.

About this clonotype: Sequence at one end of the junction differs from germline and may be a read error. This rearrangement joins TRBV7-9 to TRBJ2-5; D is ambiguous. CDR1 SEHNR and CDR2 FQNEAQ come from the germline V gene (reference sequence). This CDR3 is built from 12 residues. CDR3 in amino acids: CASSWAQETQCF. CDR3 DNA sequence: TGTGCCAGTAGCTGGGCGCAAGAGACCCAGTGCTTC.

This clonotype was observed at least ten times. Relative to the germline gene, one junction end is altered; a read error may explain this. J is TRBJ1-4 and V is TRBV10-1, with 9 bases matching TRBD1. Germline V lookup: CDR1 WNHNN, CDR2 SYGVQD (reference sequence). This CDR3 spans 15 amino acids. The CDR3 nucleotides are TGCGCCAGCACCCCTCCGGGACAGGGAAATGGAAAACTGTTTTTT. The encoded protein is CASTPPGQGNGKLFF.

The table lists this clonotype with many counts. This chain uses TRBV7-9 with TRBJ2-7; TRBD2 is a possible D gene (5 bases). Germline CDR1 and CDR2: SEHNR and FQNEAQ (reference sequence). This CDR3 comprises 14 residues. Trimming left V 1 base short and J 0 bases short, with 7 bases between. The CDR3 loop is CASSLGTSSYEQYF. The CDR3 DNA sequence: TGTGCCAGCAGCTTAGGAACTAGCTCCTACGAGCAGTACTTC.

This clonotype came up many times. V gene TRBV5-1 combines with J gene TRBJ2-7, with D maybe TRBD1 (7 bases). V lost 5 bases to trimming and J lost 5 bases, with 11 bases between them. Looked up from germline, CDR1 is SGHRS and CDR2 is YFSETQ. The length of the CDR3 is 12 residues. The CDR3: CASSTGEDEQYF. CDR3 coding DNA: TGCGCCAGCAGTACAGGGGAGGACGAGCAGTACTTC.

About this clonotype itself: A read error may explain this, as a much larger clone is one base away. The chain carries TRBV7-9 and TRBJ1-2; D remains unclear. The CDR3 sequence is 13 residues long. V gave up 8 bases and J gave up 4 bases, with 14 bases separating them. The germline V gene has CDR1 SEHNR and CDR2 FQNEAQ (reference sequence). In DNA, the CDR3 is TGTGCCAGCCTGCCCAAGGGCTCCTATGGCTACACCTTC. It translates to CASLPKGSYGYTF.

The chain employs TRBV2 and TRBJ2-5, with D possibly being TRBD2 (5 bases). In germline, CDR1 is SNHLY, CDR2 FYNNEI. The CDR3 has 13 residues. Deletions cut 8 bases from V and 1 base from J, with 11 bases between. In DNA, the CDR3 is TGTGCCAGCCTTAGGGAGTCCCAAGAGACCCAGTACTTC. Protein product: CASLRESQETQYF.

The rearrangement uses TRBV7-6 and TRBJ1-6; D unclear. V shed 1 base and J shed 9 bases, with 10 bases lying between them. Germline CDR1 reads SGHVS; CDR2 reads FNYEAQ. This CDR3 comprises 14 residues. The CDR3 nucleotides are TGTGCCAGCAGCTTAGAGCCCATGGGTTCACCCCTCCACTTT. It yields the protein CASSLEPMGSPLHF.

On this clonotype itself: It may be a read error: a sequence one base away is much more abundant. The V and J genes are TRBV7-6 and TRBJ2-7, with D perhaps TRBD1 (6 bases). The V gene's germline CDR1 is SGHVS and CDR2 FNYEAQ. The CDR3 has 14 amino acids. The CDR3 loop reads CVSGLWDTGGEQYF. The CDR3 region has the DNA TGTGTCAGCGGCTTATGGGACACAGGAGGCGAGCAGTACTTC. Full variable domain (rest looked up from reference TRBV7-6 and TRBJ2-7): GAGVSQSPRYKVTKRGQDVALRCDPISGHVSLYWYRQALGQGPEFLTYFNYEAQQDKSGLPNDRFSAERPEGSISTLTIQRTEQRDSAMYRCVSGLWDTGGEQYFGPGTRLTVT.

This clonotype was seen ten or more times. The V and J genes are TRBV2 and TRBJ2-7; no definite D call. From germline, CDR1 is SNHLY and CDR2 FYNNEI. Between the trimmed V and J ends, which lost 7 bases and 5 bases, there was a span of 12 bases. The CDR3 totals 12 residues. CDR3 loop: CASKSPGNEQYF. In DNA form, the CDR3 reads TGTGCCAGCAAGAGCCCGGGTAACGAGCAGTACTTC.

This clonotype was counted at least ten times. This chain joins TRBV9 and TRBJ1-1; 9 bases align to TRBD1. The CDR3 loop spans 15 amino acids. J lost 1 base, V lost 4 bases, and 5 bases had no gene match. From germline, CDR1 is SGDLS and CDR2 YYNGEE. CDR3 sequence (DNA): TGTGCCAGCAGCCGCACAGGGGGCTCGAACACTGAAGCTTTCTTT. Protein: CASSRTGGSNTEAFF.

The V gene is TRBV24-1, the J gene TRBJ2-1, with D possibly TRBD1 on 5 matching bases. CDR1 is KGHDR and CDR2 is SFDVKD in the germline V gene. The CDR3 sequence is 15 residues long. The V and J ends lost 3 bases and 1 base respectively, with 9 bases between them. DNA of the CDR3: TGTGCCACCAGTGATCCCCAGGGATCCTACAATGAGCAGTTCTTC. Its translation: CATSDPQGSYNEQFF.

CDR3 sequence (DNA): TGTGCCAGTAGTCTTGGACAAAATTCACCCCTCCACTTT. Residues: CASSLGQNSPLHF. The V and J genes are TRBV19 and TRBJ1-6, with TRBD1 as a possible D gene (5 bases). CDR1 and CDR2 (germline): LNHDA, SQIVND (reference sequence). V was trimmed by 5 bases and J by 7 bases, leaving 9 bases between them. This CDR3 is built from 13 residues.

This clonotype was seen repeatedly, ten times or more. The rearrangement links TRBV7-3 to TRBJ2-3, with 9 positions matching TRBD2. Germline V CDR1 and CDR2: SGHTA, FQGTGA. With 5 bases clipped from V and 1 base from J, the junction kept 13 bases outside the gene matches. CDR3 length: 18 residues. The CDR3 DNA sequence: TGTGCCAGCAGCCTAAAGAGGCGGGAGGGCCTTGGCACAGATACGCAGTATTTT. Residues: CASSLKRREGLGTDTQYF.

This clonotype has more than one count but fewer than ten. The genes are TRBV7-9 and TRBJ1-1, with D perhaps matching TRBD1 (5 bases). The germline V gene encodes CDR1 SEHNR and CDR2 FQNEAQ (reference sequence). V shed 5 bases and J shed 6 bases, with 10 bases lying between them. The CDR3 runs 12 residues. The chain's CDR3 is CASSLLGPEAFF. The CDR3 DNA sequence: TGTGCCAGCAGCCTACTGGGGCCTGAAGCTTTCTTT.

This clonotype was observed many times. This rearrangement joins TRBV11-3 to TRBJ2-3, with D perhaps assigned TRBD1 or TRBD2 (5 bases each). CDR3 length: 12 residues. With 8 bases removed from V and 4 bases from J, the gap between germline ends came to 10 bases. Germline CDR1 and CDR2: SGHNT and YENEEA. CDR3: CASSRGPDTQYF. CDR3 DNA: TGTGCCAGCTCCCGGGGCCCAGATACGCAGTATTTT.

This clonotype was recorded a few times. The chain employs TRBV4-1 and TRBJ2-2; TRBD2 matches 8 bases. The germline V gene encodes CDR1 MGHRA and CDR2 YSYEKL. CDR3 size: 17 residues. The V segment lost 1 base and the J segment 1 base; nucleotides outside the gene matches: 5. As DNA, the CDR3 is TGCGCCAGCAGCCAAGTGGCTAGCGGGTTGAACACCGGGGAGCTGTTTTTT. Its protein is CASSQVASGLNTGELFF.

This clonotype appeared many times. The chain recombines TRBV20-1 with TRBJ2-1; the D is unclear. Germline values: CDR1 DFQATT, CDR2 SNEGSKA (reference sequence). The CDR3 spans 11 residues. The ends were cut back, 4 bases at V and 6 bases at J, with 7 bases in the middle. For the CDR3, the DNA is TGCAGTGCTAAGTCCCCCAATGAGCAGTTCTTC. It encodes CSAKSPNEQFF.

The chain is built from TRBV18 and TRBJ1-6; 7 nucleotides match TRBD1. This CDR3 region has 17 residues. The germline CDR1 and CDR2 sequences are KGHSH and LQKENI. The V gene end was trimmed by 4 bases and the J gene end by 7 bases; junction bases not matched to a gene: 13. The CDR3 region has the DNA TGTGCCAGCTCACGATCCGAGACAGGGTCTGAGAATTCACCCCTCCACTTT. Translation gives CASSRSETGSENSPLHF.

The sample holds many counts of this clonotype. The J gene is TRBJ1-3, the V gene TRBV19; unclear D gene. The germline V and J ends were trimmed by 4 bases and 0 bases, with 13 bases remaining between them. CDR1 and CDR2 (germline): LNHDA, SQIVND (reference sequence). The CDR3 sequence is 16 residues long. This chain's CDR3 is CASSTSSIRSGNTIYF. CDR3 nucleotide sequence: TGTGCCAGTAGTACATCTTCGATCCGCTCTGGAAACACCATATATTTT. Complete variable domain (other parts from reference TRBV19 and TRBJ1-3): DGGITQSPKYLFRKEGQNVTLSCEQNLNHDAMYWYRQDPGQGLRLIYYSQIVNDFQKGDIAEGYSVSREKKESFPLTVTSAQKNPTAFYLCASSTSSIRSGNTIYFGEGSWLTVV.

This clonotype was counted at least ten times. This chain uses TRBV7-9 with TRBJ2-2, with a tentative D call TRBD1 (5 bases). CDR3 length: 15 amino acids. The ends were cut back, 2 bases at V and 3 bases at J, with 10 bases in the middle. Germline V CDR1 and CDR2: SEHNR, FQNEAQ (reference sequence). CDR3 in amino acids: CASSLTRVDTGELFF. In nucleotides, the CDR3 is TGTGCCAGCAGCTTAACCAGGGTCGACACCGGGGAGCTGTTTTTT. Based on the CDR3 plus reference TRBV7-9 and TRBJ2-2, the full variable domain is DTGVSQNPRHKITKRGQNVTFRCDPISEHNRLYWYRQTLGQGPEFLTYFQNEAQLEKSRLLSDRFSAERPKGSFSTLEIQRTEQGDSAMYLCASSLTRVDTGELFFGEGSRLTVL.

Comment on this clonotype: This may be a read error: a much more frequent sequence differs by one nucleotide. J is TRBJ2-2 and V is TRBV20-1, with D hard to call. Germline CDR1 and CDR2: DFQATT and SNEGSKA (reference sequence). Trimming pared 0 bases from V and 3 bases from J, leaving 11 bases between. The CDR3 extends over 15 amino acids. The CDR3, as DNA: TGCAGTGCTAGAGATCCTTACGTAGACACCGGGGAGCTGTTTTTT. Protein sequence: CSARDPYVDTGELFF.

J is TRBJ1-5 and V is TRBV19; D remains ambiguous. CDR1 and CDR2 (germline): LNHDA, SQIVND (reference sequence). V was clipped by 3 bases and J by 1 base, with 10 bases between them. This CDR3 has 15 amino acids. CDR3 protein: CASSMKGGSNQPQHF. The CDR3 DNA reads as TGTGCCAGTAGTATGAAGGGTGGGAGCAATCAGCCCCAGCATTTT.

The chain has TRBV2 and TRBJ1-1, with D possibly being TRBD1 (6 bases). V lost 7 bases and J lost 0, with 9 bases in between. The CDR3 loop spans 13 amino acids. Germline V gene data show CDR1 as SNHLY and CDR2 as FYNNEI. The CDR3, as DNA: TGTGCCAGCAACGGACAGCTGAACACTGAAGCTTTCTTT. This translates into CASNGQLNTEAFF.

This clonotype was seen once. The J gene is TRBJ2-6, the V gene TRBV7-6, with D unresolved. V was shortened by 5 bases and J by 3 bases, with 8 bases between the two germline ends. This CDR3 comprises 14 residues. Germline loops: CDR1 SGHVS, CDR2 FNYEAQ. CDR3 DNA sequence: TGTGCCAGCAGCGCGCTCCGTGGGGCCAACGTCCTGACTTTC. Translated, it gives CASSALRGANVLTF.

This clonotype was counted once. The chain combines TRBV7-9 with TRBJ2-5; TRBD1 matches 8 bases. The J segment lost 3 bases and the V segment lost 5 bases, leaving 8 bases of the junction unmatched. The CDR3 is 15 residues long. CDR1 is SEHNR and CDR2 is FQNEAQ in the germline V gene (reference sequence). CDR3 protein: CASSLAGTGKETQYF. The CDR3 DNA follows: TGTGCCAGCAGCCTTGCCGGGACAGGAAAAGAGACCCAGTACTTC.

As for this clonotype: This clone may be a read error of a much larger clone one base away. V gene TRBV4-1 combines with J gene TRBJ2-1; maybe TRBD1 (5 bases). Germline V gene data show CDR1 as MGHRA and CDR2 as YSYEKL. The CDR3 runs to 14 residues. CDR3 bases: TGCGCCAGCAGCGAGACAGCGTCTTACAATGAGCAGTCCTTC. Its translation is CASSETASYNEQSF.

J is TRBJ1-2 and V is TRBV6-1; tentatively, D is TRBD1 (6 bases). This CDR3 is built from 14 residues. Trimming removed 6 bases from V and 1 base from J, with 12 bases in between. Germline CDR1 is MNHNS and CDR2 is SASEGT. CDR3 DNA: TGTGCCAGCAGGACCGGGACAAGTAACTATGGCTACACCTTC. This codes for CASRTGTSNYGYTF.